Listed here are 6 T cell receptor beta chains from one sample, sequenced in a study of CD8+ T cells in alopecia areata. Sample treatment: oral pan-JAK inhibitor, 5-10 mg twice daily. As the sequencing template, cDNA was produced by extracting RNA and reverse transcribing it. The assay was immunoSEQ multiplex PCR, and TCRdb's table has in-frame clones only and misses some. The data show about 200,000 clones, roughly 60% seen once. The starting material was CD4+ T cells sorted from blood, obtained at week 24, from a patient treated with tofacitinib. These receptors all come from a human donor with alopecia areata.

This clone was counted a few times. V and J are TRBV9 and TRBJ2-7; a weak D match, TRBD2 (5 bases). Trimming took off 1 base at V and 7 bases at J, with 15 bases between the two ends. CDR1 SGDLS and CDR2 YYNGEE come from the germline V gene. The CDR3 is 14 residues long. In DNA form, the CDR3 reads TGTGCCAGCAGCGTATCCCTGGACGGGAATGAGCAGTACTTC. Its protein product is CASSVSLDGNEQYF.

There are a few counts of this clone. This rearrangement joins TRBV18 to TRBJ2-7; 7 bases line up with TRBD1. Trimming removed 3 bases from V and 4 bases from J; junction bases left unmatched: 9. The germline V gene encodes CDR1 KGHSH and CDR2 LQKENI. CDR3 length: 15 amino acids. This CDR3 is CASSPGQSKTYEQYF. For the CDR3, the DNA is TGTGCCAGCTCACCGGGACAGTCCAAAACTTACGAGCAGTACTTC.

This chain connects TRBV9 to TRBJ2-1; D unresolved. This CDR3 has 14 residues. The germline gives CDR1 SGDLS, CDR2 YYNGEE. Trimming stripped 2 bases from V and 7 bases from J, with 13 bases between. In nucleotides, the CDR3 is TGTGCCAGCAGCGTCGCCGACAACTTGAATGAGCAGTTCTTC. Translation gives CASSVADNLNEQFF.

The rearrangement uses TRBV7-8 and TRBJ2-2; perhaps D is TRBD1 or TRBD2 (5 bases each). V dropped 5 bases and J dropped 1 base, with 11 bases sitting between them. Germline V gene sequence: CDR1 SGHVS, CDR2 FQNEAQ. The CDR3 is 15 amino acids. CDR3 amino acids: CASSGDLGNTGELFF. CDR3 sequence (DNA): TGTGCCAGCAGCGGGGACCTGGGGAACACCGGGGAGCTGTTTTTT.

The chain joins TRBV5-6 to TRBJ2-4, with 9 bases fitting TRBD1. V lost 7 bases to trimming and J lost 6 bases; unmatched junction nucleotides: 8. The CDR3 totals 14 residues. CDR1 is SGHDT and CDR2 is YYEEEE in the germline V gene. The CDR3 sequence is CASWTGEWRNIQYF. The CDR3 DNA reads TGTGCCAGCTGGACAGGGGAGTGGAGAAACATTCAGTACTTC.

A single count supports this clone. The chain combines TRBV30 with TRBJ1-5, with D uncertain. In germline, CDR1 is GTSNPN, CDR2 SVGIG (reference sequence). This CDR3 comprises 13 residues. V was trimmed by 3 bases and J by 0 bases, leaving 6 bases between them. This CDR3 reads CAWRGNSNQPQHF. Here the CDR3 DNA reads TGTGCCTGGAGGGGGAATAGCAATCAGCCCCAGCATTTT.